This TCR beta chain was sequenced for a study of blood T cells in healthy people across ages. It was with a sample-barcoded 5' primer and a J-beta primer mix that a second PCR of roughly 7 to 11 cycles was run. One entry per CDR3 protein, called by TCRdb with MiXCR from the 5' RACE reads. The data show more than 1.4 million distinct CDR3 sequences, roughly 40% seen once. Note on this clonotype: Its matching antigen is unknown.

Peripheral blood from each donor was collected in a volume of roughly 9.8 milliliters. Study-level findings and limits: Across samples, TCR beta diversity tracked strongly with naive T cell percentage.

The CDR3 has 15 amino acids. V was clipped by 1 base and J by 2 bases, with 15 bases between them. CDR1 DFQATT and CDR2 SNEGSKA come from the germline V gene (reference sequence). The chain combines TRBV20-1 with TRBJ2-7; D tentatively fits TRBD1 or TRBD2 (5 bases each). Specimen: blood. The source is a woman younger than 30 in good health. Written as DNA, the CDR3 is TGCAGTGCTAGAGCCTCGACGGGGCAGACCTACGAGCAGTACTTC. Its translation is CSARASTGQTYEQYF.